This TCR beta chain was profiled in a study of beta chain features in type 1 diabetes (dated by TCRdb to 2016 to 2018). Background for the entire study: Mean age, gender distribution, total cell number and subset yield were not different between patients and healthy donors. Naive and central memory subsets were obtained from all 30 or so donors, but regulatory and stem cell-like memory subsets were isolated from only 8 patients and roughly eight healthy donors. The study compared TCRB repertoires of sorted circulating CD4+ T cell subsets between recently diagnosed type 1 diabetes patients and matched healthy donors. A total of 107,917,701 sorted cells were examined across all samples, and the number of cells per subset was strongly correlated with RNA yield. General conclusions and limits of the study: Only small numbers of individuals were included in the HLA sub-analyses, which left unresolved whether HLA type had any influence on TCRB rearrangement. In all four CD4+ subsets, TCRB CDR3 length was moderately but significantly shorter in type 1 diabetes patients. Sequencing cDNA rather than genomic DNA could over-represent highly expressing activated cells, although activation and CD3 levels did not differ between groups. Naive, central memory and regulatory TCRB repertoires appeared more similar among patients than among healthy donors. PCR might favor shorter templates, but patient and control samples were amplified and corrected together, so any skew would affect both groups equally. Patients with type 1 diabetes made fewer insertions and deleted more nucleotides at VDJ recombination sites, implying thymic rearrangement abnormalities.

A note on this clone: Its binding antigen is unknown. Within one base of it there is no much larger clone, and no base qualities were kept.

All of the isolated RNA was reverse transcribed with the High Capacity cDNA Reverse Transcription Kit, so expressed TCRB transcripts were sequenced. Deep immunoSEQ sequencing was applied to naive, central memory and regulatory T cell samples, giving an average of roughly 3.6 million total reads per sample. Sorted cells were lysed in RLT buffer, and RNA was extracted using DNase-treated RNeasy Micro or Mini kits according to cell number. Each cell subset was processed on its own to prevent cross-contamination, while patient and healthy donor samples were processed together. The immunoSEQ multiplex PCR was used to amplify TCRB sequences from cDNA, yielding 87-bp fragments that span the CDR3 region. The amplicons were sequenced using the Illumina HiSeq platform. As for the original processing: PCR bias was corrected computationally using synthetic template baselines, and reads within Hamming distance 2 were collapsed, with unmergeable singletons discarded. Reads were aligned against IMGT to assign V, D and J genes, CDR3 length and insertions or deletions at six rearrangement sites. Within each subset, clonotype counts were normalized to sorted cell number, after which true diversity and Gini coefficients were computed with the tcR R package. The overlap coefficient, calculated on TCRB nucleotide sequences, was used to measure repertoire sharing. Out-of-frame TCRB sequences from naive cells were analyzed as a proxy for the pre-selection repertoire. This immuneACCESS table, as held by TCRdb, lists in-frame sequences with V and J called but not all clones. Of the missing ones, under half trace to an unresolved V gene in checked studies; the others have no known cause. V, J and clone size were drawn from that table, and D and trimming were deduced from the DNA. The sample yields some 350,000 clones; approximately 15% were counted once. The leading ten clones occupy nearly 0.015% of the sample.

Each donor gave one peripheral blood draw, around 100 mL on average, collected into heparinised tubes. Naive, central memory, regulatory and stem cell-like memory CD4+ T cells were sorted on a BD FACSAria II using a panel including CD45RO, CCR7, CD25, CD127, CD95 and CD27. A purity above 95% was achieved for all sorted populations. Right away, PBMCs were isolated by Lymphoprep density gradient centrifugation and were stained directly, with no culture step. So that batch effects would be minimized, each experiment stained and sorted samples in pairs, pairing one healthy donor with one patient. This clonotype was sampled from a woman between 18 and 29 years old with type 1 diabetes. Input material: naive CD4+ T cells from blood. The sample's cell subset or site label is to be understood as: true naive CD4+ T cells.

The bases read TGTGCCAGCAGCTTTGGGGAGGGGTCTGGCTACACCTTC. It translates as CASSFGEGSGYTF. Recombination joined TRBV7-3 with TRBJ1-2, and TRBD1 may be the D gene, going by 5 matching bases. At the junction V is shortened by 3 bases and J by 7 bases, with 12 bases in between. Counted from cysteine to phenylalanine, this CDR3 has 13 amino acids. CDR3 DNA is the only sequence kept; it has 39 bases, read in frame from the first base. From a lookup of the germline V gene, CDR1 and CDR2 are SGHTA and FQGTGA.